Here is one TCR beta chain with its context. No antigen is known for it. No much larger clone exists at a distance of one base, and base qualities are not known. Libraries were prepared through the immunoSEQ multiplex PCR assay. TCRdb's version of the immuneACCESS table is confined to in-frame rearrangements and falls short of the full clone set. An unresolved V gene accounts for under half of the shortfall where checked; the remainder is of unknown origin. The sample table contains approximately 97,000 clones; only one count was recorded for under 95% of them. 2% to 2.5% of the sample belongs to the ten largest clones. This record comes from a study of control samples from healthy donors and cancer patients (dated by TCRdb to 2020 to 2022). CDR1 and CDR2 are read off the germline V gene as SGDLS and YYNGEE. Its CDR3 holds 14 amino acids, cysteine through phenylalanine. Only the CDR3 region is kept as DNA, spanning 42 bases read in frame from base 1. V and J are truncated by 4 bases and 1 base respectively, leaving an intervening sequence of 9 bases.

This receptor was obtained from a woman between 18 and 29 years old in good health. The rearranged segments are TRBV9 and TRBJ2-1; the D segment is perhaps TRBD1 or TRBD2, each sharing 5 matched bases. The sequenced material came from blood. The nucleotide sequence is TGTGCCAGCAGCTCCTGGGGGTCCTACAATGAGCAGTTCTTC. Its translation reads: CASSSWGSYNEQFF. Reference TRBV9 and TRBJ2-1 genes cover what lies past the CDR3, so the full variable domain is DSGVTQTPKHLITATGQRVTLRCSPRSGDLSVYWYQQSLDQGLQFLIQYYNGEERAKGNILERFSAQQFPDLHSELNLSSLELGDSALYFCASSSWGSYNEQFFGPGTRLTVL.